Listed here are 19 T cell receptor beta chains from one sample, sequenced in a study of blood T cell repertoires in COVID-19. TCRdb's copy holds only in-frame clones and misses some; the assay was immunoSEQ multiplex PCR. The sample holds roughly 110,000 clones, 70% to 80% seen once. The sample comprised peripheral blood. The receptors derive from a man older than 75 with COVID-19, enrolled during active disease.

CDR3 region: CASGQGSQPQHF. DNA for the CDR3: TGTGCTAGTGGACAGGGTAGTCAGCCCCAGCATTTT. This chain uses TRBV12-5 with TRBJ1-5, with D perhaps TRBD1 (6 bases). V shed 6 bases and J shed 6 bases, with 9 bases lying between them. Germline lookup yields CDR1 LGHNT and CDR2 FRNRAP. The CDR3 covers 12 residues.

The rearrangement uses TRBV6-6 and TRBJ2-1; 7 positions match TRBD2. The CDR3 is 14 residues long. The V and J ends lost 7 bases and 9 bases, in that order; junction bases with no gene match: 12. CDR1 and CDR2 from the germline V gene are MNHNY and SVGAGI (reference sequence). The CDR3 DNA reads as TGTGCCAGCAATACGGGAGGACCACAGGTTGAGCAGTTCTTC. It is translated as CASNTGGPQVEQFF.

This chain connects TRBV6-5 to TRBJ1-1, with 7 bases that match TRBD1. The CDR3 runs 15 residues. Germline V gene data show CDR1 as MNHEY and CDR2 as SVGAGI. Trimming took 4 bases from V and 4 from J; bases not matched to a gene: 9. The CDR3 loop is CASSSPRQGGTEAFF. The CDR3 nucleotides read TGTGCCAGCAGTTCCCCAAGACAGGGCGGCACTGAAGCTTTCTTT.

The J gene is TRBJ1-3, the V gene TRBV5-1; no definite D call. CDR1 SGHRS and CDR2 YFSETQ come from the germline V gene. The CDR3 is made up of 15 amino acids. Trimming stripped 0 bases from V and 0 bases from J, with 7 bases between. The CDR3 DNA reads as TGCGCCAGCAGCTTGGGGGAGAGCTCTGGAAACACCATATATTTT. This gives the protein CASSLGESSGNTIYF.

The genes are TRBV6-5 and TRBJ2-4; no reliable D call. CDR3 length: 12 amino acids. The germline V gene has CDR1 MNHEY and CDR2 SVGAGI. The V gene lost 2 bases and the J gene lost 11 bases, with 10 bases spanning the gap. CDR3 DNA sequence: TGTGCCAGCAGTTACGTCGGAGTCCTTCAGTACTTC. Translating it yields CASSYVGVLQYF.

The gene calls are TRBV27 and TRBJ2-1, with 9 bases that match TRBD2. Losses at the gene ends were 4 bases for V and 0 bases for J; bases not matched to a gene: 4. The germline gives CDR1 MNHEY, CDR2 SMNVEV (reference sequence). CDR3 size: 16 residues. This CDR3 reads CASSWEREVSYNEQFF. CDR3 in DNA: TGTGCCAGCAGTTGGGAGCGGGAGGTCTCCTACAATGAGCAGTTCTTC.

The chain joins TRBV29-1 to TRBJ1-4, with 7 bases fitting TRBD1. Germline-derived CDR1 and CDR2 are SQVTM and ANQGSEA. Trimming removed 6 bases from V and 8 bases from J; junction bases left unmatched: 12. The CDR3 has 14 residues. DNA of the CDR3: TGCAGCGTACCCTTCCAGGGGGATGGAGAAAAACTGTTTTTT. Translation gives CSVPFQGDGEKLFF. Together with reference TRBV29-1 and TRBJ1-4, the CDR3 gives the full variable domain: SAVISQKPSRDICQRGTSLTIQCQVDSQVTMMFWYRQQPGQSLTLIATANQGSEATYESGFVIDKFPISRPNLTFSTLTVSNMSPEDSSIYLCSVPFQGDGEKLFFGSGTQLSVL.

This chain links TRBV5-4 with TRBJ2-3, with 9 bases that match TRBD2. V gave up 3 bases and J gave up 5 bases; unmatched junction bases: 7. The CDR3 consists of 15 residues. Germline V gene lookup returns CDR1 SGHNT and CDR2 YYREEE (reference sequence). The CDR3 sequence: CASSSEREEIDTQYF. The CDR3 DNA sequence: TGTGCCAGCAGCTCGGAGCGGGAGGAGATAGATACGCAGTATTTT.

The V and J genes are TRBV3-1 (or the pseudogene TRBV3-2) and TRBJ2-2; possibly TRBD1 for D (6 bases). V was clipped by 6 bases and J by 6 bases, with 14 bases between them. The CDR3 is 14 amino acids. Germline CDR1 and CDR2: LGHDT and YNNKEL (reference sequence). CDR3 residues: CASRKGESSGELFF. In DNA, the CDR3 is TGTGCCAGCAGAAAGGGGGAGTCCTCCGGGGAGCTGTTTTTT.

The rearrangement joins TRBV19 to TRBJ2-2; the D gene is possibly TRBD1 (7 bases). The CDR3 length is 13 residues. V was cut by 5 bases and J by 13 bases, with 17 bases left in between. Looked up from germline, CDR1 is LNHDA and CDR2 is SQIVND (reference sequence). CDR3 sequence (DNA): TGTGCCAGTAGTCCTCAGGGGGGCAGGAGGCTGTTTTTT. This encodes CASSPQGGRRLFF. Variable domain in full (rest from reference TRBV19 and TRBJ2-2): DGGITQSPKYLFRKEGQNVTLSCEQNLNHDAMYWYRQDPGQGLRLIYYSQIVNDFQKGDIAEGYSVSREKKESFPLTVTSAQKNPTAFYLCASSPQGGRRLFFGEGSRLTVL.

This clone came up a few times. An end of the junction differs from the germline gene, which may be a read error. This chain connects TRBV7-7 to TRBJ2-5; 14 bases agree with TRBD2. Germline V CDR1 and CDR2: SSHAT, FNYEAQ (reference sequence). There are 16 residues in the CDR3. The CDR3 DNA follows: TGTGCTAGCAGCATCGGACTAGCGGGAGGTCAAGAGACCCAGTACTTC. Translating gives CASSIGLAGGQETQYF.

The rearrangement links TRBV11-2 to TRBJ2-1; D is perhaps TRBD1 (6 bases). CDR3 length: 13 amino acids. Trimming cost V 5 bases and J 4 bases, with 9 bases left between them. Germline CDR1 is SGHAT and CDR2 is FQNNGV. The CDR3 nucleotides are TGTGCCAGCAGCCCAGGACAGTACAATGAGCAGTTCTTC. It translates to CASSPGQYNEQFF.

J is TRBJ2-7 and V is TRBV5-4, with 8 positions matching TRBD1. Germline V CDR1 and CDR2: SGHNT, YYREEE (reference sequence). The J segment lost 0 bases and the V segment lost 5 bases, leaving 4 bases of the junction unmatched. This CDR3 spans 14 amino acids. The CDR3 nucleotides read TGTGCCAGCAGGGACAGGGAAGGCTCCTACGAGCAGTACTTC. Translated: CASRDREGSYEQYF.

The chain carries TRBV27 and TRBJ1-1; D unclear. The germline V gene has CDR1 MNHEY and CDR2 SMNVEV (reference sequence). This CDR3 has 14 residues. V lost 6 bases to trimming and J lost 5 bases, with 16 bases between them. CDR3 amino acids: CASRPTRVGTEAFF. The CDR3 DNA is TGTGCCAGCAGACCCACCCGAGTCGGGACTGAAGCTTTCTTT.

V usage is TRBV24-1 and J usage is TRBJ2-5, with TRBD1 matching 9 bases. Trimming at V came to 9 bases and at J to 5 bases, leaving 6 bases not matched to a gene. Germline V CDR1 and CDR2: KGHDR, SFDVKD. The CDR3 runs 13 residues. The CDR3 DNA reads as TGTGCCACCGAACAGGGGGCTGTTGAGACCCAGTACTTC. Amino acids: CATEQGAVETQYF.

J is TRBJ1-6 and V is TRBV19; D might be TRBD1 (5 bases). The CDR3 is made up of 13 amino acids. Germline CDR1 is LNHDA and CDR2 is SQIVND (reference sequence). Trimming stripped 5 bases from V and 9 bases from J, with 11 bases between. In DNA form, the CDR3 reads TGTGCCAGTAGTCTCCCAGGGTTTTCACCCCTCCACTTT. Translated, it gives CASSLPGFSPLHF.

The CDR3 sequence: CASSDRVSGTEAFF. CDR3 sequence (DNA): TGTGCCAGCAGCGACAGGGTATCGGGTACTGAAGCTTTCTTT. The V gene is TRBV28, the J gene TRBJ1-1; 7 nucleotides align to TRBD1. Trimming cost V 6 bases and J 5 bases; bases outside gene matches: 9. From germline, CDR1 is MDHEN and CDR2 SYDVKM. There are 14 residues in the CDR3.

In DNA form, the CDR3 reads TGTGCCAGCAGCCTAGCCAGGGGTCTACAGGAGACCCAGTACTTC. It encodes CASSLARGLQETQYF. The chain uses TRBV6-5 and TRBJ2-5, with D perhaps matching TRBD1 (6 bases). Germline CDR1 and CDR2: MNHEY and SVGAGI. V was pared by 6 bases and J by 5 bases, with 19 bases between. The CDR3 extends over 15 amino acids.

In its sample, this clone was seen once. This rearrangement joins TRBV7-2 to TRBJ2-2; 9 bases fit TRBD1. CDR3 length equals 16 residues. J was trimmed by 7 bases and V by 4 bases; bases with no gene match: 10. Germline-derived CDR1 and CDR2 are SGHTA and FQGNSA. CDR3 sequence: CASSSRDRVRVGELFF. The CDR3, as DNA: TGTGCCAGCAGCTCACGGGACAGGGTTCGTGTCGGGGAGCTGTTTTTT.